One sample yielded the 15 T cell receptor beta chains listed below, sequenced in a study of T cell responses to AZD1222 COVID-19 vaccine. Libraries were prepared by immunoSEQ multiplex PCR; TCRdb keeps only in-frame clonotypes and omits some of them. The data show 250,000 to 300,000 clones, about 94% seen once. Sequencing used peripheral blood, obtained 28 days after the second AZD1222 dose. The receptor set was obtained from an adult who received the AZD1222 COVID-19 vaccine.

The chain couples TRBV28 to TRBJ1-4, with 7 bases aligning to TRBD1. The CDR3 is 14 amino acids. Germline V lookup: CDR1 MDHEN, CDR2 SYDVKM. V gave up 5 bases and J gave up 7 bases; unmatched junction bases: 7. The CDR3 nucleotides read TGTGCCAGCAGTCGAGGGGGCTGGGTTGAAAAACTGTTTTTT. It specifies CASSRGGWVEKLFF.

This chain joins TRBV25-1 and TRBJ2-1; 7 bases line up with TRBD2. This CDR3 is 14 amino acids long. Trimming cost V 5 bases and J 9 bases; bases outside gene matches: 10. Germline V lookup: CDR1 MGHDK, CDR2 SYGVNS. Here the CDR3 DNA reads TGTGCCAGCAGTCACCAACGCCCGGGAGGTGAGCAGTTCTTC. It translates to CASSHQRPGGEQFF. The complete variable domain, with remaining parts taken from reference TRBV25-1 and TRBJ2-1, reads EADIYQTPRYLVIGTGKKITLECSQTMGHDKMYWYQQDPGMELHLIHYSYGVNSTEKGDLSSESTVSRIRTEHFPLTLESARPSHTSQYLCASSHQRPGGEQFFGPGTRLTVL.

The chain uses TRBV3-1 (or the pseudogene TRBV3-2) and TRBJ2-7; 7 nucleotides match TRBD2. Germline V lookup: CDR1 LGHDT, CDR2 YNNKEL (reference sequence). Trimming at V came to 4 bases and at J to 2 bases, leaving 5 bases not matched to a gene. This CDR3 has 14 residues. The CDR3 reads CASSPNAGAYEQYF. CDR3 in DNA: TGTGCCAGCAGCCCCAACGCGGGGGCCTACGAGCAGTACTTC.

The chain recombines TRBV9 with TRBJ1-5; maybe TRBD1 (5 bases). The germline V gene encodes CDR1 SGDLS and CDR2 YYNGEE. CDR3 length: 15 residues. Between the trimmed V and J ends, which lost 2 bases and 6 bases, there was a span of 15 bases. The CDR3 here is CASSVGQGNGQPQHF. CDR3 sequence (DNA): TGTGCCAGCAGCGTTGGTCAGGGAAATGGTCAGCCCCAGCATTTT.

The chain is built from TRBV7-3 and TRBJ2-4, with 10 nucleotides matching TRBD1. The junction had 5 bases not matched to a gene; V was cut back by 5 bases and J by 7 bases. From germline, CDR1 is SGHTA and CDR2 FQGTGA. This CDR3 has 14 amino acids. CDR3 sequence: CASSATGGMNIQYF. The CDR3 DNA is TGTGCCAGCAGCGCGACAGGGGGCATGAACATTCAGTACTTC.

This chain joins TRBV6-1 and TRBJ1-5; D might be TRBD1 (5 bases). Germline V gene sequence: CDR1 MNHNS, CDR2 SASEGT. V lost 0 bases and J 7 bases, leaving 16 bases between the germline ends. The CDR3 consists of 16 residues. The CDR3 coding sequence is TGTGCCAGCAGTGAAGCGATTCAGGGAATAGGGCAGCCCCAGCATTTT. Amino acids: CASSEAIQGIGQPQHF.

In DNA form, the CDR3 reads TGCGCCAGCAGTCCGGGACTAGCGGACAATGAGCAGTTCTTC. This sequence encodes CASSPGLADNEQFF. V and J are TRBV10-1 and TRBJ2-1; TRBD2 aligns across 11 bases. The CDR3 runs to 14 residues. After removal of 5 bases from V and 5 bases from J, the junction contained 2 bases not matched to a gene. The germline V gene encodes CDR1 WNHNN and CDR2 SYGVQD (reference sequence).

The CDR3 spells CASSLGGVPEAFF. The CDR3 DNA is TGTGCCAGCAGTTTGGGGGGGGTCCCTGAAGCTTTCTTT. This chain joins TRBV28 and TRBJ1-1; D is possibly TRBD1 (5 bases). Per germline, CDR1 MDHEN and CDR2 SYDVKM. This CDR3 contains 13 residues. With 3 bases removed from V and 6 bases from J, the gap between germline ends came to 11 bases. Supplemented by reference TRBV28 and TRBJ1-1, the full variable domain reads DVKVTQSSRYLVKRTGEKVFLECVQDMDHENMFWYRQDPGLGLRLIYFSYDVKMKEKGDIPEGYSVSREKKERFSLILESASTNQTSMYLCASSLGGVPEAFFGQGTRLTVV.

Here the CDR3 DNA reads TGTGCCAGCAGCTTAGCCGGCGAAGCTTCCCAGTACTTC. Amino acids: CASSLAGEASQYF. The chain combines TRBV7-9 with TRBJ2-5; D not certain. The CDR3 sequence is 13 residues long. Deletions cut 0 bases from V and 9 bases from J, with 11 bases between. Germline CDR1 and CDR2: SEHNR and FQNEAQ (reference sequence).

The genes are TRBV5-8 and TRBJ1-5, with D uncertain. There are 15 residues in the CDR3. Germline V gene sequence: CDR1 SGHTS, CDR2 YDEGEE. V dropped 2 bases and J dropped 9 bases, with 18 bases sitting between them. CDR3 in DNA: TGTGCCAGCAGCTTTCGGCAGGTCCAATATCGGCCCCAGCATTTT. Residues: CASSFRQVQYRPQHF.

The J gene is TRBJ1-6, the V gene TRBV9; D possibly corresponds to TRBD1 (6 bases). CDR3 size: 15 residues. The germline gives CDR1 SGDLS, CDR2 YYNGEE. V shed 2 bases and J shed 9 bases, with 15 bases lying between them. Written as DNA, the CDR3 is TGTGCCAGCAGCGTCCAGGGAGGGGGAGGTTCACCCCTCCACTTT. Its protein is CASSVQGGGGSPLHF. Variable domain in full (rest from reference TRBV9 and TRBJ1-6): DSGVTQTPKHLITATGQRVTLRCSPRSGDLSVYWYQQSLDQGLQFLIQYYNGEERAKGNILERFSAQQFPDLHSELNLSSLELGDSALYFCASSVQGGGGSPLHFGNGTRLTVT.

This sequence joins TRBV28 and TRBJ1-2, with unresolved D. The V end was cut by 6 bases, the J end by 4 bases, with 12 bases between. CDR1 and CDR2 (germline): MDHEN, SYDVKM. There are 13 residues in the CDR3. DNA for the CDR3: TGTGCCAGCAGCCGGCCAGGTCCCTATGGCTACACCTTC. This gives the protein CASSRPGPYGYTF.

CDR3 sequence reads: CASSSGGRTEAFF. The DNA of the CDR3 is TGTGCCAGCAGTTCAGGGGGCCGGACTGAAGCTTTCTTT. The chain employs TRBV2 and TRBJ1-1, with 8 bases matching TRBD1. The germline V gene encodes CDR1 SNHLY and CDR2 FYNNEI. The V segment lost 5 bases and the J segment 5 bases; nucleotides outside the gene matches: 4. CDR3 length: 13 residues. Drawing the rest from reference TRBV2 and TRBJ1-1, the complete variable domain is EPEVTQTPSHQVTQMGQEVILRCVPISNHLYFYWYRQILGQKVEFLVSFYNNEISEKSEIFDDQFSVERPDGSNFTLKIRSTKLEDSAMYFCASSSGGRTEAFFGQGTRLTVV.

This chain joins TRBV28 and TRBJ1-2; no reliable D call. CDR1 and CDR2 from the germline V gene are MDHEN and SYDVKM. Trimming cost V 4 bases and J 8 bases, with 23 bases left between them. CDR3 size: 16 residues. The CDR3 region is CASSSLSGGLLGGYTF. In DNA form, the CDR3 reads TGTGCCAGCAGTTCCCTCTCCGGCGGGTTACTCGGAGGCTACACCTTC.

The chain joins TRBV7-9 to TRBJ1-2, with 12 bases aligning to TRBD1. V was pared by 4 bases and J by 8 bases, with 5 bases of the junction left unmatched. Germline loops: CDR1 SEHNR, CDR2 FQNEAQ (reference sequence). This CDR3 contains 14 residues. CDR3 sequence: CASSSWDRGHGYTF. CDR3 DNA: TGTGCCAGCAGCTCCTGGGACAGGGGGCACGGCTACACCTTC.